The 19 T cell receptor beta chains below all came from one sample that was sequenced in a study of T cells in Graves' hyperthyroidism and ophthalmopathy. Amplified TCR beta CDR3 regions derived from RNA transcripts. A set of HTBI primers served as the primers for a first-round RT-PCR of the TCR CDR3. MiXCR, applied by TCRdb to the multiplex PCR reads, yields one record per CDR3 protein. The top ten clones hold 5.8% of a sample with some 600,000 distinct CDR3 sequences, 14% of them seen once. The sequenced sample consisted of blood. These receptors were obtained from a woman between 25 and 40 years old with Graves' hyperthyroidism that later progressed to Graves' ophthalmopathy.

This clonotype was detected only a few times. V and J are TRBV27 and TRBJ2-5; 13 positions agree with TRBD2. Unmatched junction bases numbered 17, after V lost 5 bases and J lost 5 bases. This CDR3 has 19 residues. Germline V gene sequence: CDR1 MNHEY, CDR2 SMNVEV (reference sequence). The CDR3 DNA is TGTGCCAGCAGTCTACTCATCTCTGGACTAGCGGGAGTATGGGAGACCCAGTACTTC. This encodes CASSLLISGLAGVWETQYF.

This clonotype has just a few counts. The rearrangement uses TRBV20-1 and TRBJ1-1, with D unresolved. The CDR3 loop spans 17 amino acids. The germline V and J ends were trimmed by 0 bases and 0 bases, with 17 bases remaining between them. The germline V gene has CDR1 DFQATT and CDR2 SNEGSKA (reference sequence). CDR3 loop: CSARDRIKGSLNTEAFF. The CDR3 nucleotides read TGCAGTGCTAGAGATAGGATCAAGGGCAGCCTGAACACTGAAGCTTTCTTT.

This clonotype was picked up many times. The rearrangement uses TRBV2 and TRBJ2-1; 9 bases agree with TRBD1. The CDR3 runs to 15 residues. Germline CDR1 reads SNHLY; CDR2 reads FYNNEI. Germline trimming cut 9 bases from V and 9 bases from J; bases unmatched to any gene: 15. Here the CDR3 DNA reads TGTGCCAGTTTCCCCGTTGGGACAGGGAGGACTGAGCAGTTCTTC. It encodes CASFPVGTGRTEQFF.

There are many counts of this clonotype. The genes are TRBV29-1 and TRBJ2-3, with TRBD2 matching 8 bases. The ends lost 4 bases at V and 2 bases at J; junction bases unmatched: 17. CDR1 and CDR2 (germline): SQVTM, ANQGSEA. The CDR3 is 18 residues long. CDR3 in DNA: TGCAGCGTTGGTTTCGCACTAGCGGACCCCCGGGTCACAGATACGCAGTATTTT. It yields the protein CSVGFALADPRVTDTQYF.

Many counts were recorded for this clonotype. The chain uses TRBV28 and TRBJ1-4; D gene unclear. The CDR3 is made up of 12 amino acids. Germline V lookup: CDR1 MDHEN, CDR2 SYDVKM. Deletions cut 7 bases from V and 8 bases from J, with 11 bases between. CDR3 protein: CASIGVGEKLFF. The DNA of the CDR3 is TGTGCCAGCATCGGGGTTGGGGAAAAACTGTTTTTT.

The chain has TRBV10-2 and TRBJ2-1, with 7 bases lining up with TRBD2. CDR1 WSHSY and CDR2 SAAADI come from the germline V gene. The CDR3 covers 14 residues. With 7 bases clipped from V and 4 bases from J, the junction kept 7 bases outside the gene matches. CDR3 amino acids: CASTTSELYNEQFF. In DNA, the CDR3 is TGCGCCAGCACAACTAGCGAACTTTACAATGAGCAGTTCTTC.

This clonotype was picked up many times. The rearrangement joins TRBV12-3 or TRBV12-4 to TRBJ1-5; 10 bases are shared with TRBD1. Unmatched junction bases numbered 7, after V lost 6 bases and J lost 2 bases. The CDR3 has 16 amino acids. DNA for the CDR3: TGTGCCAGCAGCCGACAGGGGGCTGCGGGCAATCAGCCCCAGCATTTT. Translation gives CASSRQGAAGNQPQHF.

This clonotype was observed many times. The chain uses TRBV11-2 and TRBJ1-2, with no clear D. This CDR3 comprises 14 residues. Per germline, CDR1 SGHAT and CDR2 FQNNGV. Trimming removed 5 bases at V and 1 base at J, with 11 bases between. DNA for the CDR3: TGTGCCAGCAGCCCCACACTATTTAACTATGGCTACACCTTC. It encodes CASSPTLFNYGYTF.

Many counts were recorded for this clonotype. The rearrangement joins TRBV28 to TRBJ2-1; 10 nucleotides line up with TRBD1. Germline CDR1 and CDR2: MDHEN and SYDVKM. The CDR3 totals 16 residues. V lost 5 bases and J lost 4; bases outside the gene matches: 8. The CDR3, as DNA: TGTGCCAGCAGTACCCGACAGGGGGCCCAATACAATGAGCAGTTCTTC. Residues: CASSTRQGAQYNEQFF.

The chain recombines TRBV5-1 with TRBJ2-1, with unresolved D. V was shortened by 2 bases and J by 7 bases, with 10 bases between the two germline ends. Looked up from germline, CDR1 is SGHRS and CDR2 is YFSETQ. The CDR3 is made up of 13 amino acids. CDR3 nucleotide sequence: TGCGCCAGCAGCTTACCATGGGCGAATGAGCAGTTCTTC. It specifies CASSLPWANEQFF.

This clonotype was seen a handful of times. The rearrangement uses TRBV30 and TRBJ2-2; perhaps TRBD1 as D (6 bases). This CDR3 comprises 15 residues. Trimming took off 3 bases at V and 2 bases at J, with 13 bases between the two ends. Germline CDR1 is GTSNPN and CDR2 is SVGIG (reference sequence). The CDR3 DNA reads TGTGCCTGGAGACAGGGTTCGGAAAACACCGGGGAGCTGTTTTTT. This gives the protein CAWRQGSENTGELFF.

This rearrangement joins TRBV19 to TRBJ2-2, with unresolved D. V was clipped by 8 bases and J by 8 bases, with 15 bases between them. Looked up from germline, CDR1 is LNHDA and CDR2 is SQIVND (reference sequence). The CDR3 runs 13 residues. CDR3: CASGGAIEGELFF. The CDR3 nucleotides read TGTGCCAGTGGCGGAGCAATAGAAGGGGAGCTGTTTTTT.

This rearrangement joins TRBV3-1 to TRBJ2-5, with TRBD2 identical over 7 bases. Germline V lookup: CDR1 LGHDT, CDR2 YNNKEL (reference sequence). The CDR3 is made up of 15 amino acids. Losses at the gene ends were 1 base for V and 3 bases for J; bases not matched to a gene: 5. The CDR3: CASSQGWAGEETQYF. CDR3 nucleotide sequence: TGTGCCAGCAGCCAAGGATGGGCGGGAGAAGAGACCCAGTACTTC.

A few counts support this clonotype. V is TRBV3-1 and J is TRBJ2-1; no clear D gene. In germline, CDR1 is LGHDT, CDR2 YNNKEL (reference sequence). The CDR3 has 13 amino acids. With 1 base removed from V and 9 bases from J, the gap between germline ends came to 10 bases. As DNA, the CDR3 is TGTGCCAGCAGCCAAGGGGTCGTTGGTGAGCAGTTCTTC. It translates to CASSQGVVGEQFF.

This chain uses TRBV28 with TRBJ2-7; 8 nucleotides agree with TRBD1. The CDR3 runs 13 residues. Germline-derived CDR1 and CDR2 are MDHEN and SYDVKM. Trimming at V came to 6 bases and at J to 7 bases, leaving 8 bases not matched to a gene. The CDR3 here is CASSWTGLGEQYF. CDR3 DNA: TGTGCCAGCAGCTGGACAGGGCTGGGGGAGCAGTACTTC. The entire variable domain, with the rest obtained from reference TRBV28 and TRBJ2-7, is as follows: DVKVTQSSRYLVKRTGEKVFLECVQDMDHENMFWYRQDPGLGLRLIYFSYDVKMKEKGDIPEGYSVSREKKERFSLILESASTNQTSMYLCASSWTGLGEQYFGPGTRLTVT.

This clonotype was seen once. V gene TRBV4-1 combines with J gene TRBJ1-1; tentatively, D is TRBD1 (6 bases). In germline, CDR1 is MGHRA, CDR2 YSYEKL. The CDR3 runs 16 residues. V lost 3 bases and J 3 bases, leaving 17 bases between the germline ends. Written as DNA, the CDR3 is TGCGCCAGCAGCCAGGTTCCCGGGGGGGCGGACACTGAAGCTTTCTTT. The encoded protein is CASSQVPGGADTEAFF.

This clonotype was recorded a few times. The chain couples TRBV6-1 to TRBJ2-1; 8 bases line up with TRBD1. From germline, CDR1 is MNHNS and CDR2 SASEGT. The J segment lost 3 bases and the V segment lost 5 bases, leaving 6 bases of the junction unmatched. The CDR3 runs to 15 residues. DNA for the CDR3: TGTGCCAGCAGTTCCCAGGGGGCGTTCTACAATGAGCAGTTCTTC. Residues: CASSSQGAFYNEQFF.

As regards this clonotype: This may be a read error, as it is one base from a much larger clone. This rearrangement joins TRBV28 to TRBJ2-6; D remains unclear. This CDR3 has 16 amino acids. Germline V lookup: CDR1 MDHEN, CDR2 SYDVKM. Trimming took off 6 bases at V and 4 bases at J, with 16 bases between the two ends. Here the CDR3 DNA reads TGTGCCAGCAGGCGGACGTCGAGGTGGGGGGCCAACGTCCTGACTTTC. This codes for CASRRTSRWGANVLTF.

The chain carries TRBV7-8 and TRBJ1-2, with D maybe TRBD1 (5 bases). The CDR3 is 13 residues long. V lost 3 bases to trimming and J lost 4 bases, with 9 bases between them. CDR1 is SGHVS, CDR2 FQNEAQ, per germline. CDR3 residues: CASSFRQFYGYTF. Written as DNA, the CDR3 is TGTGCCAGCAGCTTCCGACAGTTCTATGGCTACACCTTC.